The 10 T cell receptor beta chains below all came from one sample that was sequenced in a study of CD8+ T cells in alopecia areata. As the sequencing template, cDNA was produced by extracting RNA and reverse transcribing it. Method: immunoSEQ multiplex PCR; TCRdb's copy keeps in-frame clones and lacks some. The sample shows some 150,000 clones, 82% of them seen only once. Treatment in this sample: oral pan-JAK inhibitor, 5-10 mg twice daily. The source was CD8+ T cells sorted from blood, collected at week 4, from a patient treated with tofacitinib. The receptors originated from a human donor with alopecia areata.

The genes are TRBV7-2 and TRBJ2-3, with 11 bases that match TRBD2. The CDR3 length is 16 residues. CDR1 and CDR2 from the germline V gene are SGHTA and FQGNSA. V lost 3 bases to trimming and J lost 2 bases; unmatched junction nucleotides: 4. CDR3 in DNA: TGTGCCAGCAGCTTGACTAGCGGGGACCTCACAGATACGCAGTATTTT. Its protein product is CASSLTSGDLTDTQYF.

The CDR3 is CATSREGAGASYNEQFF. For the CDR3, the DNA is TGTGCCACCAGCAGAGAAGGAGCGGGGGCGTCCTACAATGAGCAGTTCTTC. This chain connects TRBV15 to TRBJ2-1; TRBD2 aligns across 8 bases. V gave up 0 bases and J gave up 1 base; unmatched junction bases: 5. Germline CDR1 is LNHNV and CDR2 is YYDKDF (reference sequence). CDR3 length: 17 residues.

The V call is TRBV21-1, the J call TRBJ1-4. TRBV21-1 is recorded as a pseudogene. The CDR3 loop spans 17 amino acids. For the CDR3, the DNA is TGTGCCACCCTTAGTTCGGGGTCGGGGCCAACTAATGAAAAACTGTTTTTT. The encoded protein is CATLSSGSGPTNEKLFF.

This clone was seen just once. CDR3: CASSPPGGRGEQFF. In DNA, the CDR3 is TGTGCCAGCAGCCCCCCGGGGGGCCGGGGTGAGCAGTTCTTC. This chain uses TRBV7-6 with TRBJ2-1; TRBD2 might be the D (7 bases). V was clipped by 5 bases and J by 9 bases, with 17 bases between them. Germline CDR1 SGHVS, CDR2 FNYEAQ. The CDR3 is made up of 14 amino acids.

CDR3 DNA: TGCGCCAGCAGCTTGGGACAGGGAAACAATGAGCAGTTCTTC. Its protein is CASSLGQGNNEQFF. The chain joins TRBV5-1 to TRBJ2-1; TRBD1 matches 7 bases. The junction had 2 bases not matched to a gene; V was cut back by 0 bases and J by 5 bases. This CDR3 spans 14 amino acids. Per the germline V gene, CDR1 is SGHRS and CDR2 is YFSETQ.

The chain couples TRBV11-2 to TRBJ2-7, with 9 bases identical to TRBD2. V was clipped by 4 bases and J by 1 base; unmatched bases: 8. Germline values: CDR1 SGHAT, CDR2 FQNNGV. This CDR3 is 16 amino acids long. CDR3 in amino acids: CASSYRPSGASYEQYF. As DNA, the CDR3 is TGTGCCAGCAGCTACCGCCCTAGCGGGGCGTCCTACGAGCAGTACTTC.

The V call is TRBV6-6, the J call TRBJ2-5, with D perhaps given as TRBD1 or TRBD2 (6 bases each). This CDR3 is 15 amino acids long. Deletions cut 5 bases from V and 5 bases from J, with 18 bases between. The germline V gene encodes CDR1 MNHNY and CDR2 SVGAGI (reference sequence). CDR3 nucleotides: TGTGCCAGCAGTCCAGTTACGGGGGCAGGGGAGACCCAGTACTTC. Its translation is CASSPVTGAGETQYF.

The gene calls are TRBV15 and TRBJ1-2; the D is unclear. With 5 bases removed from V and 7 bases from J, the gap between germline ends came to 14 bases. The CDR3 length is 13 residues. Per the germline V gene, CDR1 is LNHNV and CDR2 is YYDKDF (reference sequence). The CDR3 here is CATSHRGSAGYTF. CDR3 in DNA: TGTGCCACCAGCCACCGGGGTTCCGCTGGCTACACCTTC. The full variable domain, its missing parts supplied by reference TRBV15 and TRBJ1-2, is DAMVIQNPRYQVTQFGKPVTLSCSQTLNHNVMYWYQQKSSQAPKLLFHYYDKDFNNEADTPDNFQSRRPNTSFCFLDIRSPGLGDTAMYLCATSHRGSAGYTFGSGTRLTVV.

The chain joins TRBV4-3 to TRBJ2-3, with 7 bases fitting TRBD1. V was clipped by 0 bases and J by 5 bases; unmatched bases: 11. This CDR3 contains 17 residues. Germline-derived CDR1 and CDR2 are LGHNA and YSLEER. This CDR3 reads CASSQDQGRGKGDTQYF. CDR3 nucleotides: TGCGCCAGCAGCCAAGATCAGGGCAGGGGGAAGGGAGATACGCAGTATTTT.

This chain connects TRBV4-3 to TRBJ2-6, with TRBD1 matching over 7 bases. The CDR3 covers 18 residues. Unmatched junction bases numbered 11, after V lost 4 bases and J lost 2 bases. The germline gives CDR1 LGHNA, CDR2 YSLEER. CDR3 in amino acids: CASSPTGVVWTGANVLTF. CDR3 in DNA: TGCGCCAGCAGCCCCACAGGGGTGGTATGGACTGGGGCCAACGTCCTGACTTTC.